Listed here is a single TCR beta chain. Its antigen is unidentified. CDR3 length: 17 residues. From germline, CDR1 is LNHNV and CDR2 YYDKDF (reference sequence). V dropped 0 bases and J dropped 0 bases, with 13 bases sitting between them. The data stem from a study of blood T cells in healthy people across ages. Study observations and caveats: In long-lived donors, naive CD4+ cell counts and diversity exceeded those of aged donors.

Primed by a sample-barcoded 5' primer and a J-beta primer mix, a second PCR proceeded for roughly 7 to 12 cycles. The template-switch adaptor, which had 12 random nucleotides, put a tag on each cDNA molecule. TCRdb re-derived calls from the 5' RACE reads in MiXCR, one entry per CDR3 protein. The sample contains 1.5 million to 2 million distinct CDR3 sequences, about 28% of which appear only once. Healthy individuals of Caucasian origin from Russia, aged about 6 to 95, served as donors. The sequencing input was blood. V and J are TRBV15 and TRBJ2-3; D could derive from TRBD1 or TRBD2 (5 bases each). The sequence was collected from a woman aged 25 to 45 in good health. The CDR3, as DNA: TGTGCCACCAGCAGAGATCACAGGACTTTTAGCACAGATACGCAGTATTTT. Protein product: CATSRDHRTFSTDTQYF.